This T cell receptor beta chain emerged from a study of glioma-infiltrating T cells after dendritic cell vaccination. Study-wide background: Glioblastoma patients came from Phase I and II dendritic cell vaccination trials. Autologous tumor lysate was loaded overnight onto monocyte-derived dendritic cells grown approximately seven days with IL-4 and GM-CSF.

On this clone itself: The sample holds other DNA sequences that translate to the same CDR3.

Input was around 2.1 ug genomic DNA, or all available if less. Amplification used 60 V beta primers and 13 J beta primers. The protocol was immunoSEQ multiplex PCR, while the TCRdb copy is restricted to in-frame clones and leaves out a portion. The repertoire holds roughly 56,000 clones, over 75% seen once, with roughly 9% in the top ten. Germline CDR1 SGHVS, CDR2 FNYEAQ. V lost 5 bases and J lost 4; bases outside the gene matches: 6. This CDR3 has 14 amino acids. The time point was: after dendritic cell vaccination, including at tumor progression/relapse. The sequencing here drew on blood, taken after dendritic cell vaccination. The chain has TRBV7-6 and TRBJ2-7; 9 bases are shared with TRBD1. This TCR derives from a human donor with glioblastoma. CDR3 protein: CASSLGTGRYEQYF. The CDR3 DNA follows: TGTGCCAGCAGCCTTGGGACAGGGAGATACGAGCAGTACTTC.